Listed below are T cell receptor beta chains from one sample, sequenced in a study of blood T cells in healthy people across ages. TCRdb processed the 5' RACE reads anew with MiXCR; each CDR3 protein has one entry. The data hold roughly 720,000 distinct CDR3 sequences, with roughly 50% observed a single time. The sequenced sample consisted of blood. The receptors were sampled from a man older than 75 in good health. Each CDR3 is given with its conserved first and last residue. The order of the fields is clone size, V gene, D gene, J gene, CDR3 DNA, CDR3 protein. A D gene is named only where the DNA matches it firmly. Not all rows give a size; the values are once, few, many and, for expanded clones, a class.

few,TRBV7-8,TRBD2,TRBJ2-6,TGTGCCAGCAGCAGGGGACTAGCGGACTACTCTGGGGCCAACGTCCTGACTTTC,CASSRGLADYSGANVLTF
few,TRBV28,TRBD1,TRBJ2-1,TGTGCCAGCAGTTTCGACAGGGTAGCCAATGAGCAGTTCTTC,CASSFDRVANEQFF
.,TRBV27,TRBD2,TRBJ2-1,TGTGCCACCACCCAGATGGGGGGGATGGGGGGCAATGAGCAGTTCTTC,CATTQMGGMGGNEQFF
few,TRBV12-3/TRBV12-4,TRBD2,TRBJ2-7,TGTGCCAGCAGTCCGTCACTAGCGGACGTTTCCTACGAGCAGTACTTC,CASSPSLADVSYEQYF
many,TRBV7-2,.,TRBJ2-2,TGTGCCAGCAGGCCTTCCAGGGGTACCGGGGAGCTGTTTTTT,CASRPSRGTGELFF
.,TRBV4-1,.,TRBJ2-3,TGCGCCAGCAGCCAAGAGAGGGGCACAGATACGCAGTATTTT,CASSQERGTDTQYF
.,TRBV5-1,TRBD1,TRBJ2-7,TGCGCCAGCAGCGCCGACAGGGCCCAGCAGTACTTC,CASSADRAQQYF
.,TRBV20-1,.,TRBJ1-1,TGCAGTGCTAGAGATAGGAGTACAGGCACTAAAGCTTTCTTT,CSARDRSTGTKAFF
few,TRBV3-1,.,TRBJ2-7,TGTGCCAGCAGCCAAGATGTTGGCGGGTGGGGCTCCTACGAGCAGTACTTC,CASSQDVGGWGSYEQYF
.,TRBV6-5,.,TRBJ2-7,TGTGCCAGCAGACCCTCGTCCTACGAGCAGTACTTC,CASRPSSYEQYF
few,TRBV29-1,.,TRBJ2-3,TGCAGCGTGAGCGGGGGACAGGGCGACAGATACGCGTATTTT,CSVSGGQGDRYAYF
.,TRBV7-9,TRBD2,TRBJ2-1,TGTGCCAGCAGCCCCCCGACTAGCGGGAGCTCCTACAATGAGCAGTTCTTC,CASSPPTSGSSYNEQFF
.,TRBV29-1,TRBD1,TRBJ2-4,TGCAGCGCCGGGCCAGGGACAGGGGGGTGGGCCAAAAACATTCAGTACTTC,CSAGPGTGGWAKNIQYF
.,TRBV7-9,.,TRBJ2-3,TGTGCCAGCAGCTTAGCGGGAGAAGATACGCAGTATTTT,CASSLAGEDTQYF
.,TRBV27,TRBD2,TRBJ2-7,TGTGCCAGCAGTTTACTAGCGGGAGCCCCTACCTACGAGCAGTACTTC,CASSLLAGAPTYEQYF
.,TRBV20-1,TRBD2,TRBJ2-3,TGCAGTGCTAACCTTCTAGCGGGGGGGTCAGATACGCAGTATTTT,CSANLLAGGSDTQYF
.,TRBV4-2,TRBD2,TRBJ2-1,TGTGCCAGCAGCCAGGACTTATCGGGAGGGCCTTACAATGAGCAGTTCTTC,CASSQDLSGGPYNEQFF
few,TRBV20-1,TRBD2,TRBJ2-7,TGCAGTGCTAGAGATCCCCTTACTAGCGGTAGCTCCTACGAGCAGTACTTC,CSARDPLTSGSSYEQYF
.,TRBV11-2,.,TRBJ2-1,TGTGCCAGCAGCTCCACGTCGGGACTTTCGGTCCTGATACAGTTCTTC,CASSSTSGLSVLIQFF
.,TRBV5-1,TRBD2,TRBJ2-7,TGCGCCAGCAGCCCCGGGACTAGTATGTACGAGCAGTACTTC,CASSPGTSMYEQYF